The entry that follows covers one TCR beta chain sequence. The source of the sample is a study of cytomegalovirus exposure and HLA in healthy donors. V was shortened by 0 bases and J by 0 bases, with 10 bases between the two germline ends. CDR1 and CDR2 from the germline V gene are SGDLS and YYNGEE. The CDR3 sequence is 16 residues long. PCR amplification relied on 60 Vbeta primers (plus 13 Jbeta primers). Clones were read by immunoSEQ multiplex PCR, and TCRdb kept only the in-frame ones, dropping some. The sample lists 60,000 to 65,000 clones; about 65% were seen once. This receptor was taken from a man aged 50-59 years in good health and CMV-seropositive. Specimen: PBMCs. This chain connects TRBV9 to TRBJ2-1, with TRBD1 as a possible D gene (5 bases). The CDR3 DNA follows: TGTGCCAGCAGCGTAGTCCAGGGAAGCTCCTACAATGAGCAGTTCTTC. Protein sequence: CASSVVQGSSYNEQFF.